The sequence of this T cell receptor beta chain was determined in a study of T cells in Graves' hyperthyroidism and ophthalmopathy. This clonotype showed up many times. Absent ophthalmopathy progression within 18 months defined stable Graves' hyperthyroidism. Diagnoses used clinical symptoms, serum thyroxine and TRAb, thyroid ultrasound and orbital computed tomography. RNA transcripts were the template for amplifying TCR beta CDR3 regions. TCR CDR3 regions were first amplified by RT-PCR with HTBI primers. TCRdb ran MiXCR on the multiplex PCR reads and lists one entry per CDR3 protein. Of around 480,000 distinct CDR3 sequences in the sample, approximately 15% are singletons; the top ten hold 15% to 20%. The CDR3 runs 16 residues. Germline-derived CDR1 and CDR2 are SEHNR and FQNEAQ (reference sequence). V lost 5 bases to trimming and J lost 0 bases, with 13 bases between them.

This chain uses TRBV7-9 with TRBJ2-2; D not certain. This receptor was identified in a woman younger than 35 with Graves' hyperthyroidism. The sample was blood. Here the CDR3 DNA reads TGTGCCAGCAGCCCGCCCCCGACACCGAACACCGGGGAGCTGTTTTTT. As protein: CASSPPPTPNTGELFF.